The 18 T cell receptor beta chains presented below share a single source sample, sequenced in a study of cytomegalovirus exposure and HLA in healthy donors. Clones were read by immunoSEQ multiplex PCR, and TCRdb kept only the in-frame ones, dropping some. The table records around 190,000 clones, roughly 77% of them present only once. The sequenced material came from PBMCs. The receptors shown here come from a woman in her 30s in good health and CMV-seronegative.

The chain uses TRBV5-1 and TRBJ2-7; D possibly corresponds to TRBD1 (6 bases). Deletions cut 5 bases from V and 3 bases from J, with 12 bases between. This CDR3 has 13 amino acids. The germline gives CDR1 SGHRS, CDR2 YFSETQ. CDR3 loop: CASSAGANYEQYF. DNA for the CDR3: TGCGCCAGCAGTGCAGGGGCAAACTACGAGCAGTACTTC.

A few counts support this clone. The rearrangement joins TRBV6-1 to TRBJ1-5; possibly TRBD1 for D (5 bases). Trimming took off 6 bases at V and 7 bases at J, with 13 bases between the two ends. Germline values: CDR1 MNHNS, CDR2 SASEGT. This CDR3 region has 13 residues. The CDR3 loop is CASRPGTRQPQHF. CDR3 coding DNA: TGTGCCAGCAGGCCCGGGACTCGACAGCCCCAGCATTTT.

The V and J genes are TRBV11-1 and TRBJ1-1; a possible D gene is TRBD1 (6 bases). The V end lost 3 bases, the J end lost 5 bases, and 16 bases lay between the germline ends. CDR1 is SGHAT, CDR2 FQDESV, per germline (reference sequence). This CDR3 spans 15 amino acids. This CDR3 is CASSLKWGRTTEAFF. DNA for the CDR3: TGTGCCAGCAGCTTGAAGTGGGGGCGAACTACTGAAGCTTTCTTT.

The V gene is TRBV14, the J gene TRBJ2-7, with D possibly TRBD1 on 5 matching bases. The germline V gene encodes CDR1 SGHDN and CDR2 FVKESK. The V gene lost 10 bases and the J gene lost 1 base, with 11 bases spanning the gap. The CDR3 is 12 amino acids. As DNA, the CDR3 is TGTGCCACCTCGACAGATTCCTACGAGCAGTACTTC. Translating it yields CATSTDSYEQYF.

The V call is TRBV28, the J call TRBJ1-5; D is uncertain. Trimming pared 11 bases from V and 4 bases from J, leaving 12 bases between. Looked up from germline, CDR1 is MDHEN and CDR2 is SYDVKM. The CDR3 sequence is 12 residues long. The CDR3 protein is CAGAGLNQPQHF. The CDR3 region has the DNA TGTGCCGGAGCGGGTTTAAATCAGCCCCAGCATTTT. Filled out from reference TRBV28 and TRBJ1-5, the complete variable domain reads DVKVTQSSRYLVKRTGEKVFLECVQDMDHENMFWYRQDPGLGLRLIYFSYDVKMKEKGDIPEGYSVSREKKERFSLILESASTNQTSMYLCAGAGLNQPQHFGDGTRLSIL.

The chain carries TRBV9 and TRBJ2-3; 14 nucleotides line up with TRBD2. The germline CDR1 and CDR2 sequences are SGDLS and YYNGEE. With 3 bases clipped from V and 1 base from J, the junction kept 7 bases outside the gene matches. CDR3 length: 18 residues. CDR3 coding DNA: TGTGCCAGCAGCGGCCGAGGGGGACTAGCGGGGGGCACAGATACGCAGTATTTT. It specifies CASSGRGGLAGGTDTQYF.

The genes are TRBV30 and TRBJ1-6, with D possibly TRBD1 on 5 matching bases. Per the germline V gene, CDR1 is GTSNPN and CDR2 is SVGIG (reference sequence). Trimming shortened V by 3 bases and J by 8 bases, and 11 bases separated the two germline ends. This CDR3 is built from 13 residues. CDR3 amino acids: CAWRSGKDSPLHF. Here the CDR3 DNA reads TGTGCCTGGAGGTCAGGGAAAGATTCACCCCTCCACTTT.

The rearrangement uses TRBV29-1 and TRBJ2-3; possibly TRBD2 for D (5 bases). The V gene's germline CDR1 is SQVTM and CDR2 ANQGSEA. Trimming took 7 bases from V and 4 from J, leaving 15 bases between them. The length of the CDR3 is 13 residues. CDR3 coding DNA: TGCAGCGGTGGAGTAGGTAGCGCAGATACGCAGTATTTT. Its translation: CSGGVGSADTQYF.

The chain joins TRBV7-3 to TRBJ2-7; no reliable D call. Germline loops: CDR1 SGHTA, CDR2 FQGTGA. V lost 0 bases to trimming and J lost 6 bases, with 9 bases between them. CDR3 length: 13 amino acids. In DNA form, the CDR3 reads TGTGCCAGCAGCTTAACTGGGCCGAGCGAGCAGTACTTC. It yields the protein CASSLTGPSEQYF.

The chain couples TRBV6-6 to TRBJ1-5, with D possibly matching TRBD1 (6 bases). The CDR3 is 13 residues long. Trimming shortened V by 8 bases and J by 9 bases, and 17 bases separated the two germline ends. Germline assignment: CDR1 MNHNY and CDR2 SVGAGI (reference sequence). The CDR3 DNA is TGTGCCAGCGCACGGATACAGGGTCCGCCCCAGCATTTT. Protein product: CASARIQGPPQHF.

The chain employs TRBV28 and TRBJ2-1, with TRBD2 matching 9 bases. Per the germline V gene, CDR1 is MDHEN and CDR2 is SYDVKM. With V trimmed by 6 bases and J by 7 bases, 7 bases remained unmatched. This CDR3 has 14 residues. This CDR3 reads CASRAGGPLNEQFF. DNA of the CDR3: TGTGCCAGCAGAGCGGGAGGCCCGTTGAATGAGCAGTTCTTC.

This chain connects TRBV5-1 to TRBJ1-1; 7 nucleotides align to TRBD1. V lost 5 bases and J lost 5; bases outside the gene matches: 6. The CDR3 has 13 residues. Germline V CDR1 and CDR2: SGHRS, YFSETQ. The CDR3 nucleotides are TGCGCCAGCAGGCAGGGGGATCAAACTGAAGCTTTCTTT. It specifies CASRQGDQTEAFF.

The gene calls are TRBV13 and TRBJ2-7, with TRBD2 matching over 7 bases. Germline V CDR1 and CDR2: PRHDT, FYEKMQ (reference sequence). The length of the CDR3 is 16 residues. J gave up 0 bases and V 2 bases, and 7 bases lay outside the gene matches. CDR3 DNA sequence: TGTGCCAGCAGCTTAAAGGGAGGGGCGAGCTCCTACGAGCAGTACTTC. It encodes CASSLKGGASSYEQYF.

V and J are TRBV6-1 and TRBJ1-4; D is possibly TRBD1 (5 bases). Looked up from germline, CDR1 is MNHNS and CDR2 is SASEGT. The CDR3 totals 15 residues. V was pared by 2 bases and J by 2 bases, with 9 bases between. CDR3 bases: TGTGCCAGCAGTGAATGGGGGGGGACTAATGAAAAACTGTTTTTT. This sequence encodes CASSEWGGTNEKLFF.

J is TRBJ2-7 and V is TRBV5-1; D gene uncertain. This CDR3 has 15 amino acids. The ends were cut back, 5 bases at V and 0 bases at J, with 15 bases in the middle. CDR1 SGHRS and CDR2 YFSETQ come from the germline V gene. Here the CDR3 DNA reads TGCGCCAGCAGTCCTCCGACTCTGAGCTCCTACGAGCAGTACTTC. Its translation: CASSPPTLSSYEQYF. The whole variable domain, remainder taken from reference TRBV5-1 and TRBJ2-7, is KAGVTQTPRYLIKTRGQQVTLSCSPISGHRSVSWYQQTPGQGLQFLFEYFSETQRNKGNFPGRFSGRQFSNSRSEMNVSTLELGDSALYLCASSPPTLSSYEQYFGPGTRLTVT.

The rearrangement joins TRBV11-2 to TRBJ1-2; TRBD1 might be the D (6 bases). The ends were cut back, 3 bases at V and 1 base at J, with 9 bases in the middle. The CDR3 has 14 amino acids. Germline CDR1 is SGHAT and CDR2 is FQNNGV. DNA of the CDR3: TGTGCCAGCAGCTTCAACAGGGTTAACTATGGCTACACCTTC. Its translation: CASSFNRVNYGYTF.

This clone has more than one count but fewer than ten. The chain links TRBV27 to TRBJ2-2, with D unclear. Germline-derived CDR1 and CDR2 are MNHEY and SMNVEV (reference sequence). V shed 4 bases and J shed 1 base, with 7 bases lying between them. The CDR3 totals 14 residues. CDR3 in amino acids: CASSSTMNTGELFF. Written as DNA, the CDR3 is TGTGCCAGCAGTTCAACAATGAACACCGGGGAGCTGTTTTTT.

The chain links TRBV28 to TRBJ1-5; tentative D call: TRBD1 (5 bases). This CDR3 has 14 amino acids. The V gene lost 6 bases and the J gene lost 6 bases, with 15 bases spanning the gap. From germline, CDR1 is MDHEN and CDR2 SYDVKM. This chain's CDR3 is CASRPPRGGQPQHF. Here the CDR3 DNA reads TGTGCCAGCAGACCGCCCCGGGGGGGTCAGCCCCAGCATTTT. Based on the CDR3 plus reference TRBV28 and TRBJ1-5, the full variable domain is DVKVTQSSRYLVKRTGEKVFLECVQDMDHENMFWYRQDPGLGLRLIYFSYDVKMKEKGDIPEGYSVSREKKERFSLILESASTNQTSMYLCASRPPRGGQPQHFGDGTRLSIL.